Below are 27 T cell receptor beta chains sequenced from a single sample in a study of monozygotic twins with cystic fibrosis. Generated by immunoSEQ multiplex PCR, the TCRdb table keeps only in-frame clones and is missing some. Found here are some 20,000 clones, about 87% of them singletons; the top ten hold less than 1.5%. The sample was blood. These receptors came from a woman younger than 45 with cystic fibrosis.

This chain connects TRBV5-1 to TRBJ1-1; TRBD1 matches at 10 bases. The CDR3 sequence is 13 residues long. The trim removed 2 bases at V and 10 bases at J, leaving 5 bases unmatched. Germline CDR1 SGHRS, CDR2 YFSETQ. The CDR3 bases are TGCGCCAGCAGCTTCGACAGGGGGCCAGGAGCTTTCTTT. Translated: CASSFDRGPGAFF.

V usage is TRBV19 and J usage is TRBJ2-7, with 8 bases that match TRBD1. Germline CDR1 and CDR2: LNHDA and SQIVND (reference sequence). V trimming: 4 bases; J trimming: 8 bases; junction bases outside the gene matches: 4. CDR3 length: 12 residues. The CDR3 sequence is CASSSRDRKQYF. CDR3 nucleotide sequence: TGTGCCAGTAGTAGCCGGGACAGGAAGCAGTACTTC.

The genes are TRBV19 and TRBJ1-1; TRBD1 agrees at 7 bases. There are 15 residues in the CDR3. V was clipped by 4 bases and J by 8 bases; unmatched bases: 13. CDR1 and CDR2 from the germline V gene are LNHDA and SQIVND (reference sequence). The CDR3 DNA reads TGTGCCAGTAGTAGCGGGACAGAGTTCATTAAGGAAGCTTTCTTT. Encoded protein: CASSSGTEFIKEAFF.

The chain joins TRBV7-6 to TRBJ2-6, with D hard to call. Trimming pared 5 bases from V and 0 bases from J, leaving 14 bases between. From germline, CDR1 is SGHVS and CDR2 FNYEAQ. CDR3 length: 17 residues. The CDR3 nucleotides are TGTGCCAGCAGCGCCCATGGGCAGCACTCTGGGGCCAACGTCCTGACTTTC. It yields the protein CASSAHGQHSGANVLTF. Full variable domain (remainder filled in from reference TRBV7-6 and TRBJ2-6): GAGVSQSPRYKVTKRGQDVALRCDPISGHVSLYWYRQALGQGPEFLTYFNYEAQQDKSGLPNDRFSAERPEGSISTLTIQRTEQRDSAMYRCASSAHGQHSGANVLTFGAGSRLTVL.

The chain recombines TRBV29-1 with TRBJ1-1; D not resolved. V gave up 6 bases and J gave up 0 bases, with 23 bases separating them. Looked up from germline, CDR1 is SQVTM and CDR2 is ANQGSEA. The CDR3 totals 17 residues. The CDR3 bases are TGCAGCGTGATTCGACCCCCTTGGAGGGAGGTGAACACTGAAGCTTTCTTT. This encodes CSVIRPPWREVNTEAFF.

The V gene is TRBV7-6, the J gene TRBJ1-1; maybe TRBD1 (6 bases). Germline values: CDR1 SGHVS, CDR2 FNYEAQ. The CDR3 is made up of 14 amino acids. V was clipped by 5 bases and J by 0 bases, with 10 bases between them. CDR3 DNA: TGTGCCAGCAGCCTGGACAGATTGAACACTGAAGCTTTCTTT. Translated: CASSLDRLNTEAFF.

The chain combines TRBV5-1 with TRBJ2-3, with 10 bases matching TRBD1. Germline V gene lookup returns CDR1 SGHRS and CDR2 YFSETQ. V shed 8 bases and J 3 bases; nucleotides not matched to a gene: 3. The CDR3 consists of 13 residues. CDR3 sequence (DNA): TGCGCCAGTGGACAGGGGGTTACAGATACGCAGTATTTT. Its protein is CASGQGVTDTQYF.

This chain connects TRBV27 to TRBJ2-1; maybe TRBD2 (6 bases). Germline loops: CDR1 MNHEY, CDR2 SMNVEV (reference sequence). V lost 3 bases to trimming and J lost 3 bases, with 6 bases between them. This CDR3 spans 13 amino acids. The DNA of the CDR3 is TGTGCCAGCAGTTTGGGGGGCTACAATGAGCAGTTCTTC. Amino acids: CASSLGGYNEQFF.

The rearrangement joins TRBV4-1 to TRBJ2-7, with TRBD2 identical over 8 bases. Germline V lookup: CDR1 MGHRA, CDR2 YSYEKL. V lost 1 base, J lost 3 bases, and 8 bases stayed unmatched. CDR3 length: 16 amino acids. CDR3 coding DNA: TGCGCCAGCAGCCAAGTGTCCGGGGGGGGCGTCTACGAGCAGTACTTC. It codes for CASSQVSGGGVYEQYF.

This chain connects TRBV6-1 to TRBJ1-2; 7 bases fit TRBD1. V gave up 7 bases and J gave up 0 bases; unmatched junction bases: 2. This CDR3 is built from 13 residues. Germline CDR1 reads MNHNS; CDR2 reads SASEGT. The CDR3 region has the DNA TGTGCCAGCATGGGACAGTCTAACTATGGCTACACCTTC. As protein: CASMGQSNYGYTF.

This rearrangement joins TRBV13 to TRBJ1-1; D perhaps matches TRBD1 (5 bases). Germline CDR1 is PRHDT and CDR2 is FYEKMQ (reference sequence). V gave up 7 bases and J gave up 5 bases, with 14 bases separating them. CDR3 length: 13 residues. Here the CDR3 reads CASMRGPMTEAFF. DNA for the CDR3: TGTGCCAGCATGCGGGGCCCCATGACTGAAGCTTTCTTT.

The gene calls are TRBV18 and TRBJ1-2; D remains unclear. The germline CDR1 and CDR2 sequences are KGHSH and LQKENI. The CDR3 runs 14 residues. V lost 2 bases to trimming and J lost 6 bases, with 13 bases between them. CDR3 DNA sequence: TGTGCCAGCTCACCATTAACCGCCGGCCATGGCTACACCTTC. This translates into CASSPLTAGHGYTF.

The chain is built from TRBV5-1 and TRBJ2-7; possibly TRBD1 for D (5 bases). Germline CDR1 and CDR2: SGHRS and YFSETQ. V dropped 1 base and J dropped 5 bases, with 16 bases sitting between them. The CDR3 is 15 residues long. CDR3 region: CASSLSQGIKDEQYF. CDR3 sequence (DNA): TGCGCCAGCAGCTTGAGTCAGGGAATTAAGGACGAGCAGTACTTC.

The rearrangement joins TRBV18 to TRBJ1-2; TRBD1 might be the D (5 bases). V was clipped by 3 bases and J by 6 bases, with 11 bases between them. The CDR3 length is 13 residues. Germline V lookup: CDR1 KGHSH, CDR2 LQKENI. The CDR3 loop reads CASSPRGSDGYTF. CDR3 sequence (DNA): TGTGCCAGCTCACCCCGGGGGAGCGATGGCTACACCTTC. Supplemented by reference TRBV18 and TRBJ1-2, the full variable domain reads NAGVMQNPRHLVRRRGQEARLRCSPMKGHSHVYWYRQLPEEGLKFMVYLQKENIIDESGMPKERFSAEFPKEGPSILRIQQVVRGDSAAYFCASSPRGSDGYTFGSGTRLTVV.

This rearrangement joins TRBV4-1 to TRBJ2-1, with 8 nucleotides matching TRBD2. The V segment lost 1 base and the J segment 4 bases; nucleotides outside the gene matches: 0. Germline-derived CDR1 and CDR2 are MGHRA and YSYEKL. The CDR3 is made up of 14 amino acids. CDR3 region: CASSQAGGYNEQFF. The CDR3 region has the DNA TGCGCCAGCAGCCAAGCGGGGGGGTACAATGAGCAGTTCTTC.

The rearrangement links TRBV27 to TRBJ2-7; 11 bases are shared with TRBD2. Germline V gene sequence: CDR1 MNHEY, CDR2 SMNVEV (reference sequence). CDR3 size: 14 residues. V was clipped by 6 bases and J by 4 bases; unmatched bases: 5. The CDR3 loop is CASSGTSGSYEQYF. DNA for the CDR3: TGTGCCAGCAGCGGGACTAGCGGCTCGTACGAGCAGTACTTC.

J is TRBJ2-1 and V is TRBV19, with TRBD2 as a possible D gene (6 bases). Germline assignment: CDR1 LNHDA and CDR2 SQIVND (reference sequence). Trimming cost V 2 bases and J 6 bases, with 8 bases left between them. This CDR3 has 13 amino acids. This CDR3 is CASSIMGGNEQFF. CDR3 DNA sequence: TGTGCCAGTAGTATAATGGGGGGCAATGAGCAGTTCTTC.

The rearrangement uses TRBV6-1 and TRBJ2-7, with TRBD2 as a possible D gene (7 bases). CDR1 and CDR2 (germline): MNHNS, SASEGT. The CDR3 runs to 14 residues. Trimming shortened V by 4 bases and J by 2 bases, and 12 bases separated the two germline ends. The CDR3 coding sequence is TGTGCCAGCAGTGTAGGGGGGGGGCCCTACGAGCAGTACTTC. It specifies CASSVGGGPYEQYF.

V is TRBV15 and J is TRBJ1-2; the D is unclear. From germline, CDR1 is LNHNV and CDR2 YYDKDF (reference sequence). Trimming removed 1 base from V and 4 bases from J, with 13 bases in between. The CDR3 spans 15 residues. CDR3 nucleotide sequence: TGTGCCACCAGCAGAGTGAACGTTCCCCTCTATGGCTACACCTTC. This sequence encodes CATSRVNVPLYGYTF.

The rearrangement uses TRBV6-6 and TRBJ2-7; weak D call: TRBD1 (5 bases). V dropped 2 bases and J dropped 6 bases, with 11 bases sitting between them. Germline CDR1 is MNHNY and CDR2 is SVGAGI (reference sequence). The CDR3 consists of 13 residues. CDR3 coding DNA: TGTGCCAGCAGTTACGACAGTAATGGCGAGCAGTACTTC. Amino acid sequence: CASSYDSNGEQYF.

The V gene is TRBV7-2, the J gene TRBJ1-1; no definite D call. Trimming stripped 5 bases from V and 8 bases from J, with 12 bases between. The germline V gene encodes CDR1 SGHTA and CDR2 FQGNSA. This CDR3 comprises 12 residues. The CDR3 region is CASSMRRVEAFF. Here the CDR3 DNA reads TGTGCCAGCAGCATGCGCCGGGTAGAAGCTTTCTTT.

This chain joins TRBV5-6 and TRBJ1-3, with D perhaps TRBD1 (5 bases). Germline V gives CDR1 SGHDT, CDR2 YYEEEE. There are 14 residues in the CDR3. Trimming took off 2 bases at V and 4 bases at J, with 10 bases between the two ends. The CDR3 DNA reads TGTGCCAGCAGCTTTTGGGGCAGGGGAAACACCATATATTTT. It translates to CASSFWGRGNTIYF.

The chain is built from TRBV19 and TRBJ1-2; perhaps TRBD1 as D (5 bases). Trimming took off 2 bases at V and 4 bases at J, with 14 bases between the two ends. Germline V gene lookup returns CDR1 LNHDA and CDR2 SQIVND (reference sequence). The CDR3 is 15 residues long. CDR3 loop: CASSIIGAGRYGYTF. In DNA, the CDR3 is TGTGCCAGTAGTATAATCGGAGCGGGGCGCTATGGCTACACCTTC. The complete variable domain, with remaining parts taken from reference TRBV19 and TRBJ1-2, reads DGGITQSPKYLFRKEGQNVTLSCEQNLNHDAMYWYRQDPGQGLRLIYYSQIVNDFQKGDIAEGYSVSREKKESFPLTVTSAQKNPTAFYLCASSIIGAGRYGYTFGSGTRLTVV.

The CDR3 nucleotides are TGTGCCAGCAGCGCGAGAGGGGGGGCCCTGAATTCACCCCTCCACTTT. The encoded protein is CASSARGGALNSPLHF. The chain joins TRBV9 to TRBJ1-6; D is perhaps TRBD1 (6 bases). Germline CDR1 SGDLS, CDR2 YYNGEE. V was clipped by 3 bases and J by 7 bases, with 17 bases between them. The CDR3 consists of 16 residues.

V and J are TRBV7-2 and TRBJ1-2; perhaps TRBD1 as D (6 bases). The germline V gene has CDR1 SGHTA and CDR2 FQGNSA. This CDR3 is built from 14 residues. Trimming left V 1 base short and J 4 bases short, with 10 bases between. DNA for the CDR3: TGTGCCAGCAGCTTAGATGGGACAATCTATGGCTACACCTTC. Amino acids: CASSLDGTIYGYTF.

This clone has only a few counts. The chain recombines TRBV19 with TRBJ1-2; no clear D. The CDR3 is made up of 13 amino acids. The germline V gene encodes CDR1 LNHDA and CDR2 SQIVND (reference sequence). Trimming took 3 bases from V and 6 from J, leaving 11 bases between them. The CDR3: CASSIRLQNGYTF. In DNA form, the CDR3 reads TGTGCCAGTAGTATTCGGTTGCAGAATGGCTACACCTTC.

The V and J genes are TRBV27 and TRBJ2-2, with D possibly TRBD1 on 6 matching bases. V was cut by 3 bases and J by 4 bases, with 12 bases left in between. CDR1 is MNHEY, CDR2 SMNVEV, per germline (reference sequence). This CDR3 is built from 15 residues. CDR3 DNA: TGTGCCAGCAGTTTGGAACAGGGTCCCACCGGGGAGCTGTTTTTT. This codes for CASSLEQGPTGELFF.